This T cell receptor beta chain was recovered during a study of blood T cell repertoires in COVID-19. As for the study in general: COVID-19 samples collected from the United States, Italy and Spain covered acute and convalescent phases. Nucleic acid was either cDNA or gDNA, and it came from T cells, B-cell-depleted T cells, or PBMCs.

The CDR3 extends over 14 amino acids. Germline lookup yields CDR1 SGHRS and CDR2 YFSETQ. V lost 0 bases and J lost 10, with 14 bases in between. The authors' processing: Amplification of reference gene primers provided the estimated nucleated cell counts. Measured with immunoSEQ multiplex PCR; TCRdb has only the in-frame clones, and not every one. V, J and clone size derive from that table, while D and trimming were established from the DNA sequence. Seen here are around 220,000 clones, 82% observed once, and the top ten hold roughly 4.6%. The sample taken for sequencing was peripheral blood. This clonotype originated in a woman older than 75 with active or convalescent COVID-19. The genes are TRBV5-1 and TRBJ2-1; D is unresolved. The chain's CDR3 is CASSLVAGSREQFF. As DNA, the CDR3 is TGCGCCAGCAGCTTGGTGGCAGGATCTCGGGAGCAGTTCTTC.